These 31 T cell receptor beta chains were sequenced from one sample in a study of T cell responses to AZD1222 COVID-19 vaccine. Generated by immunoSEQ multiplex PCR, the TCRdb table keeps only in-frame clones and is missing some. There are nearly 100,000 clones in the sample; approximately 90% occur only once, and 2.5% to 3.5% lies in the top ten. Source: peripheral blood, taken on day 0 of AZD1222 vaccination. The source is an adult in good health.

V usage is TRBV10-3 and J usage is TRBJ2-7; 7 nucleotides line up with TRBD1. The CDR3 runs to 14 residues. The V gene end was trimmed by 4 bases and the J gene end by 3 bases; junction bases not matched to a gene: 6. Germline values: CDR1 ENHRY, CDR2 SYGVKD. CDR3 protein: CAISATGLSYEQYF. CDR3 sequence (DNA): TGTGCCATCAGTGCGACAGGGTTAAGCTACGAGCAGTACTTC.

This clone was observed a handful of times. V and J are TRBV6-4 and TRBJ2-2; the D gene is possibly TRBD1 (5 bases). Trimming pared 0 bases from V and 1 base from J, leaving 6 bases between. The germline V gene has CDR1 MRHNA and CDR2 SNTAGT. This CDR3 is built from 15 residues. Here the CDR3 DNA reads TGTGCCAGCAGTGACTCAGGACAGAACACCGGGGAGCTGTTTTTT. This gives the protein CASSDSGQNTGELFF.

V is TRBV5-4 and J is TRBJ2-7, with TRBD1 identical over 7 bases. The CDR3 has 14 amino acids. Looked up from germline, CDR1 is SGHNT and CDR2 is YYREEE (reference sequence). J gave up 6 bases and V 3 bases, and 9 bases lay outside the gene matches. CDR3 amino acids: CASSSNRQGFEQYF. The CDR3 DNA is TGTGCCAGCAGCTCAAACCGACAGGGATTCGAGCAGTACTTC. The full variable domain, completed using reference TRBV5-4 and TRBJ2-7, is ETGVTQSPTHLIKTRGQQVTLRCSSQSGHNTVSWYQQALGQGPQFIFQYYREEENGRGNFPPRFSGLQFPNYSSELNVNALELDDSALYLCASSSNRQGFEQYFGPGTRLTVT.

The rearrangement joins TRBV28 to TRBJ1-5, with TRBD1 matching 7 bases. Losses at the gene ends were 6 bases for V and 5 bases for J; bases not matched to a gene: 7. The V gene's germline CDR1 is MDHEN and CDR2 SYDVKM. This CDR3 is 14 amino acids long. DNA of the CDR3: TGTGCCAGCAGAGGGGACAGAACGCATCAGCCCCAGCATTTT. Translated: CASRGDRTHQPQHF.

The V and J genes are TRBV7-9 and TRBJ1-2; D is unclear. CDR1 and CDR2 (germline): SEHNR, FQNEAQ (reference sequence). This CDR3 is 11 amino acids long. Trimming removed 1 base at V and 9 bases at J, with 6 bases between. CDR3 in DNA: TGTGCCAGCAGCTTAGGCCCCAGCTACACCTTC. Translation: CASSLGPSYTF.

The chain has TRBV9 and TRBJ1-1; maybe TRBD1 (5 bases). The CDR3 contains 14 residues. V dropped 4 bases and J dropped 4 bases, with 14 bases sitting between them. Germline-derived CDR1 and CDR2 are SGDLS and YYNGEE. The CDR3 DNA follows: TGTGCCAGCAGCCCCCGGTGGAGGGGCACTGAAGCTTTCTTT. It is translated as CASSPRWRGTEAFF.

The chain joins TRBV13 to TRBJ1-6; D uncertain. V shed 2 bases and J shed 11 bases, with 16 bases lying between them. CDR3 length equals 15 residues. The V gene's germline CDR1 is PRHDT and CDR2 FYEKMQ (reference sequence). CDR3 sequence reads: CASSLSLGRSTPLHF. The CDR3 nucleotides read TGTGCCAGCAGCTTATCCCTAGGGAGGTCGACACCCCTCCACTTT.

Here the CDR3 reads CASSERSYRGGQFF. In DNA, the CDR3 is TGTGCCAGCAGTGAAAGGAGCTACAGGGGGGGGCAGTTCTTC. The chain carries TRBV6-1 and TRBJ2-1; perhaps TRBD1 as D (8 bases). Trimming pared 2 bases from V and 12 bases from J, leaving 17 bases between. This CDR3 has 14 amino acids. Germline CDR1 and CDR2: MNHNS and SASEGT.

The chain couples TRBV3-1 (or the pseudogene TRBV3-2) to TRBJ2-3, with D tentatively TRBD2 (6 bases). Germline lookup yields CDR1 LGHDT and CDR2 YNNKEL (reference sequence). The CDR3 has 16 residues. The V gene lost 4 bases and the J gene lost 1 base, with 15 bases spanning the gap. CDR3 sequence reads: CASSPISGGGTDTQYF. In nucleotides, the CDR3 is TGTGCCAGCAGCCCTATCTCGGGCGGGGGCACAGATACGCAGTATTTT.

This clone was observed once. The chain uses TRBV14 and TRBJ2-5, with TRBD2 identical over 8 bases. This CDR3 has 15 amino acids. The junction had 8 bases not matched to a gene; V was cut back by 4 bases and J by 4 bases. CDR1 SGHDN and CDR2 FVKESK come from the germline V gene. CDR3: CASSPITGTRETQYF. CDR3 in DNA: TGTGCCAGCAGCCCGATTACCGGGACTAGAGAGACCCAGTACTTC.

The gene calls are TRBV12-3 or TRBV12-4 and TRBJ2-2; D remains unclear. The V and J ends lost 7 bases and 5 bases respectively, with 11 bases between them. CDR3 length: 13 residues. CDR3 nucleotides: TGTGCCAGCACCCCTTCTGGTACCGGGGAGCTGTTTTTT. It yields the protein CASTPSGTGELFF.

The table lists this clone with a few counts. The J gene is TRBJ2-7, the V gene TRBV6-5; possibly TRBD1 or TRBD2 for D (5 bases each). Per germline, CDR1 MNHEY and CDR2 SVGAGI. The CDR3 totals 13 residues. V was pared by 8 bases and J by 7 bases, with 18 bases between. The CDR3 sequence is CASGGREMGEQYF. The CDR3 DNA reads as TGTGCCAGCGGGGGAAGGGAGATGGGAGAGCAGTACTTC.

The CDR3 DNA reads as TGTGCCAGCAGGGGGACTAGCGGGGGAGAAGAGACCCAGTACTTC. Translating it yields CASRGTSGGEETQYF. V and J are TRBV6-5 and TRBJ2-5; 14 nucleotides align to TRBD2. CDR1 is MNHEY and CDR2 is SVGAGI in the germline V gene. The CDR3 runs to 15 residues. V was clipped by 6 bases and J by 3 bases; unmatched bases: 3.

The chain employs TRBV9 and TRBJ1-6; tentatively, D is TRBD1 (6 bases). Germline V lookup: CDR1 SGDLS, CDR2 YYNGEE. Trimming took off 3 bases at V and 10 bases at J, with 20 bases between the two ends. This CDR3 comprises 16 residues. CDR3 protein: CASSDPTGNKGSPLHF. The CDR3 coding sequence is TGTGCCAGCAGCGACCCAACAGGGAACAAAGGATCACCCCTCCACTTT.

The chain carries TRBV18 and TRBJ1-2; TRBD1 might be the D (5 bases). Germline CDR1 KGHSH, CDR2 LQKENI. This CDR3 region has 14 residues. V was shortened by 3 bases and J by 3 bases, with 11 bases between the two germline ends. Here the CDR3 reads CASSPGTSHYGYTF. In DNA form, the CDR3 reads TGTGCCAGCTCACCTGGGACTTCCCACTATGGCTACACCTTC.

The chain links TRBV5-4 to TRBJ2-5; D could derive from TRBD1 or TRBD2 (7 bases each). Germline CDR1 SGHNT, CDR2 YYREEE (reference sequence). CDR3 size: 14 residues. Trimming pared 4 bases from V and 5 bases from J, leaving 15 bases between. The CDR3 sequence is CASSMNRGGETQYF. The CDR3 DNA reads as TGTGCCAGCAGCATGAACAGGGGAGGGGAGACCCAGTACTTC.

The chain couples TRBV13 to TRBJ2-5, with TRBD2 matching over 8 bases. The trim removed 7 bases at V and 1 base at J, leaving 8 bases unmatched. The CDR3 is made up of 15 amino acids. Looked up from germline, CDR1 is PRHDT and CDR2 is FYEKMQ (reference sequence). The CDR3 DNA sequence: TGTGCCAGCACCCACGGACTAGCAGTCCAAGAGACCCAGTACTTC. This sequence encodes CASTHGLAVQETQYF.

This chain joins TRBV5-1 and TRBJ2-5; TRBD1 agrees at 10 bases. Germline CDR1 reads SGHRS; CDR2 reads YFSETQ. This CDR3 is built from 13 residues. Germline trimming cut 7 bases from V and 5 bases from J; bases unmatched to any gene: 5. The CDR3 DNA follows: TGCGCCAGCCGACAGGGGGCTCTGGAGACCCAGTACTTC. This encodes CASRQGALETQYF.

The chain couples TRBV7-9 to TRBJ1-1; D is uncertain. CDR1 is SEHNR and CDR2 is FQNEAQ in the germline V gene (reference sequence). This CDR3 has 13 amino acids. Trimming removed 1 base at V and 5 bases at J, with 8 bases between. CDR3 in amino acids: CASSLGGQTEAFF. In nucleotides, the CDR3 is TGTGCCAGCAGCTTAGGAGGGCAGACTGAAGCTTTCTTT.

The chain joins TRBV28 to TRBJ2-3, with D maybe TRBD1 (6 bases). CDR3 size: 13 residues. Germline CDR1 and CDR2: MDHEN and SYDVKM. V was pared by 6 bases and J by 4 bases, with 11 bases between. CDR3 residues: CASSLTGPDTQYF. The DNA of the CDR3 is TGTGCCAGCAGCCTGACAGGTCCAGATACGCAGTATTTT.

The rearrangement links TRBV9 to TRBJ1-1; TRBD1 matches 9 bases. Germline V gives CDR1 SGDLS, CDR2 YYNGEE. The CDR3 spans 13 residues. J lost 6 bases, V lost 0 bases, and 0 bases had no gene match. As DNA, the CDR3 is TGTGCCAGCAGCGTAGGGACAGGGGCTGAAGCTTTCTTT. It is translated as CASSVGTGAEAFF.

CDR3 region: CASSYSRTGRTDTQYF. CDR3 bases: TGTGCCAGCAGTTACTCTCGGACGGGCCGCACAGATACGCAGTATTTT. The chain employs TRBV6-5 and TRBJ2-3; D is uncertain. Trimming removed 0 bases at V and 1 base at J, with 11 bases between. Per germline, CDR1 MNHEY and CDR2 SVGAGI. CDR3 length equals 16 residues.

CDR3 region: CAWSNTFPPLHF. CDR3 in DNA: TGTGCCTGGAGTAATACTTTTCCACCCCTCCACTTT. This chain links TRBV30 with TRBJ1-6; D is unclear. Germline V gives CDR1 GTSNPN, CDR2 SVGIG (reference sequence). CDR3 length: 12 residues. Trimming shortened V by 2 bases and J by 11 bases, and 10 bases separated the two germline ends.

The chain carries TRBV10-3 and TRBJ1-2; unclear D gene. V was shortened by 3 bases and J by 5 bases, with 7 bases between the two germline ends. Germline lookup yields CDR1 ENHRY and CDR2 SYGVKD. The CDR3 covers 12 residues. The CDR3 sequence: CAISEEGYGYTF. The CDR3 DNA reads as TGTGCCATCAGTGAAGAGGGTTATGGCTACACCTTC.

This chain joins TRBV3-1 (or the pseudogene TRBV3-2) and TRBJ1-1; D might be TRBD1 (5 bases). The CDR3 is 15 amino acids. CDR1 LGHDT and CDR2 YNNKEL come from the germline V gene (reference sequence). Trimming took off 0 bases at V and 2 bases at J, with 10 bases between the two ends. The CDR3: CASSQDLGVNTEAFF. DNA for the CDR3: TGTGCCAGCAGCCAAGATCTGGGGGTTAACACTGAAGCTTTCTTT.

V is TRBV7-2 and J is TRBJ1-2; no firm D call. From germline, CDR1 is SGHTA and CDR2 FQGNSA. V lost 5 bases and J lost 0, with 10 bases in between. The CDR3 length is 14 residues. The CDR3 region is CASSHMAANYGYTF. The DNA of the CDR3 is TGTGCCAGCAGCCATATGGCAGCTAACTATGGCTACACCTTC.

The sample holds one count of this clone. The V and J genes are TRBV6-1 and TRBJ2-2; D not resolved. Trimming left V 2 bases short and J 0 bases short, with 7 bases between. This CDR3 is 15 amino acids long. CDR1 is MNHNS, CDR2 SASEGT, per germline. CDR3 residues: CASSEQFTNTGELFF. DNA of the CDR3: TGTGCCAGCAGTGAACAGTTCACGAACACCGGGGAGCTGTTTTTT.

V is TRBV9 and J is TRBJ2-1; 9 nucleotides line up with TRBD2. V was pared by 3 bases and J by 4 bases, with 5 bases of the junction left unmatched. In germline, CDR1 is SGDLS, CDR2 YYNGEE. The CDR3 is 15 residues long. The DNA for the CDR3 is TGTGCCAGCAGCGGGGGACTAGCAGCTTACAATGAGCAGTTCTTC. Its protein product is CASSGGLAAYNEQFF.

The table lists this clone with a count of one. The CDR3 sequence is CASSETGNEKLFF. CDR3 nucleotides: TGTGCCAGCTCGGAGACAGGGAATGAAAAACTGTTTTTT. The chain combines TRBV25-1 with TRBJ1-4, with 7 bases identical to TRBD1. J was trimmed by 5 bases and V by 8 bases; bases with no gene match: 5. The CDR3 loop spans 13 amino acids. Per the germline V gene, CDR1 is MGHDK and CDR2 is SYGVNS.

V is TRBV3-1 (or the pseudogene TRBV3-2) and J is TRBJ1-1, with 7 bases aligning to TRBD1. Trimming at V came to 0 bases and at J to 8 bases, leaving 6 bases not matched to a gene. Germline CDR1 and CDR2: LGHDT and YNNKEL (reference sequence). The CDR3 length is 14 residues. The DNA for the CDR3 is TGTGCCAGCAGCCAAGACGTTGGCAGGGGGGAAGCTTTCTTT. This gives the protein CASSQDVGRGEAFF.

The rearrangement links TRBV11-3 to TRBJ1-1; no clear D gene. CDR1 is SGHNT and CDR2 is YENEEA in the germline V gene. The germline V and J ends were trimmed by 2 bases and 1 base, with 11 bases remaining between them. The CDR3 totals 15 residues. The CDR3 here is CASSLSGRTNTEAFF. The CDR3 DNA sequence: TGTGCCAGCAGCTTAAGCGGACGGACGAACACTGAAGCTTTCTTT. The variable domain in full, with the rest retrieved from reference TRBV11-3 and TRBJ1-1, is EAGVVQSPRYKIIEKKQPVAFWCNPISGHNTLYWYLQNLGQGPELLIRYENEEAVDDSQLPKDRFSAERLKGVDSTLKIQPAELGDSAVYLCASSLSGRTNTEAFFGQGTRLTVV.